The clone carrying this T cell receptor beta chain was counted only a few times. Time point noted: peripheral blood 6 weeks after treatment start. Repertoires were generated with immunoSEQ multiplex PCR, while TCRdb's copy carries only in-frame clones and drops some. The profile shows about 48,000 clones, roughly 80% of them singletons. This sample was included in a study of PD-L1 blockade in urothelial cancer. Study overall: Investigators checked blood 3 weeks (second dose) and 6 weeks after treatment start.

This CDR3 has 15 amino acids. The J segment lost 5 bases and the V segment lost 8 bases, leaving 12 bases of the junction unmatched. The germline V gene encodes CDR1 SNHLY and CDR2 FYNNEI. The TCR originated in an older man with urothelial cancer. This specimen consisted of PBMCs, obtained around atezolizumab (anti-PD-L1) treatment. This rearrangement joins TRBV2 to TRBJ2-7, with TRBD2 matching 10 bases. The CDR3 is CASLGPGLASNEQYF. CDR3 coding DNA: TGTGCCAGCCTGGGACCGGGACTAGCGTCCAACGAGCAGTACTTC.